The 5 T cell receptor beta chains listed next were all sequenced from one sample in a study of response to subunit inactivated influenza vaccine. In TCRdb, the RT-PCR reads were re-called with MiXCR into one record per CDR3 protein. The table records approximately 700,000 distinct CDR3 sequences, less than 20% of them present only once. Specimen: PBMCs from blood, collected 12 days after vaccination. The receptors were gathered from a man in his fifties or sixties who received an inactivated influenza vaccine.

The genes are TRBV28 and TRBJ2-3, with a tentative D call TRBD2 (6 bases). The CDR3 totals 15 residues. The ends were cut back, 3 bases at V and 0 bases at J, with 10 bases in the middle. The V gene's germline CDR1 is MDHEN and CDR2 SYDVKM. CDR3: CASSFGGTSTDTQYF. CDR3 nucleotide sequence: TGTGCCAGCAGTTTTGGAGGGACTAGCACAGATACGCAGTATTTT.

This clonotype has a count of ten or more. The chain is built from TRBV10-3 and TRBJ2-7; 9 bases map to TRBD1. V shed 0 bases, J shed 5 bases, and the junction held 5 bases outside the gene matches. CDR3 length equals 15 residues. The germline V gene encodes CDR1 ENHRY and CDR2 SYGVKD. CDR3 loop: CAISESTGGLNEQYF. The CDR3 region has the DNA TGTGCCATCAGTGAGTCGACAGGGGGATTGAACGAGCAGTACTTC.

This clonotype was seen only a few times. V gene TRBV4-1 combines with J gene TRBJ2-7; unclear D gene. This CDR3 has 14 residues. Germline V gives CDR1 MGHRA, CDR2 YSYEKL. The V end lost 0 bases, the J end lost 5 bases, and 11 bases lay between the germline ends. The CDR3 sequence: CASSQEGILDEQYF. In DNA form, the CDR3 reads TGCGCCAGCAGCCAAGAAGGCATCCTCGACGAGCAGTACTTC.

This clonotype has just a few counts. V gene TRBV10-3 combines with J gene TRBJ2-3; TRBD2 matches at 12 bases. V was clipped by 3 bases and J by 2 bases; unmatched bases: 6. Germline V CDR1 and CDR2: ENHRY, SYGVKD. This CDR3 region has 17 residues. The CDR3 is CAISDRLAGVTTDTQYF. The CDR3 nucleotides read TGTGCCATCAGTGATAGACTAGCGGGGGTCACCACAGATACGCAGTATTTT.

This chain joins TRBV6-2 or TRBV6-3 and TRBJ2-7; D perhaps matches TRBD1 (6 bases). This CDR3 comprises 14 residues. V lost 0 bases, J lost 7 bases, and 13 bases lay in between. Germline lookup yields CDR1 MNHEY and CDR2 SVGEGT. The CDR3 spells CASSYSWGLGEQYF. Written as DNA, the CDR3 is TGTGCCAGCAGTTACTCTTGGGGGCTCGGAGAGCAGTACTTC.